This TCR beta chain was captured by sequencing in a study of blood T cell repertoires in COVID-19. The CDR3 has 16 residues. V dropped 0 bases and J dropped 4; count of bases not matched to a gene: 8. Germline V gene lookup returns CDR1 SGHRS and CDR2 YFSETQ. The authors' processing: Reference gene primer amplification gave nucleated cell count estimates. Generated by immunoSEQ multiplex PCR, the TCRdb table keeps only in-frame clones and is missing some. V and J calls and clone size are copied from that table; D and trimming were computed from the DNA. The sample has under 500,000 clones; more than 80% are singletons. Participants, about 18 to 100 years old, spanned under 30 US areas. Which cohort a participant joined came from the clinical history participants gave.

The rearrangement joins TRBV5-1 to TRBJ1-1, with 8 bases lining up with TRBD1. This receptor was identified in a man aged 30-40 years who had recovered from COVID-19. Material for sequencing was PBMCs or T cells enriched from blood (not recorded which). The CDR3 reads CASSLAQGALGTEAFF. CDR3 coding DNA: TGCGCCAGCAGCTTGGCCCAGGGGGCGTTGGGCACTGAAGCTTTCTTT.